These 6 T cell receptor beta chains were all obtained from the same sample, sequenced in a study of monozygotic twins with inflammatory bowel disease. Each CDR3 protein gets one entry in TCRdb, which reprocessed the 5' RACE reads and gives no DNA. The sample table sets out some 170,000 distinct CDR3 sequences. Sequencing was carried out using blood. These receptors originate from a human donor with ulcerative colitis or Crohn's disease, or a healthy co-twin of an affected twin (not recorded which).

This chain joins TRBV6-1 and TRBJ2-3; TCRdb returns TRBD1, unconfirmable since there is no DNA. Germline V gene sequence: CDR1 MNHNS, CDR2 SASEGT. The CDR3 consists of 14 residues. CDR3 sequence: CASSRDRGLDTQYF.

The CDR3 here is CASSRKWDRVLYGYTF. V gene TRBV27 combines with J gene TRBJ1-2; there is no DNA to check the TCRdb D call of TRBD1. CDR3 length: 16 residues. Germline V gives CDR1 MNHEY, CDR2 SMNVEV (reference sequence).

This sequence joins TRBV5-1 and TRBJ2-1; TCRdb picks TRBD2, but there is no DNA to check that call. From germline, CDR1 is SGHRS and CDR2 YFSETQ. This CDR3 contains 15 residues. CDR3 sequence: CASSLSTSGYNEQFF.

V and J are TRBV20-1 and TRBJ1-2; absent DNA, TCRdb's TRBD1 call cannot be checked. Germline V lookup: CDR1 DFQATT, CDR2 SNEGSKA (reference sequence). The CDR3 sequence is 14 residues long. The CDR3 is CSAQRTDLNYGYTF.

V is TRBV29-1 and J is TRBJ2-3; TCRdb picks TRBD2, but there is no DNA to check that call. Germline loops: CDR1 SQVTM, CDR2 ANQGSEA. This CDR3 is 14 amino acids long. CDR3 loop: CSVAGLADTDTQYF.

This sequence joins TRBV7-9 and TRBJ1-2. The CDR3 covers 15 residues. CDR1 SEHNR and CDR2 FQNEAQ come from the germline V gene (reference sequence). CDR3 protein: CASSSTESINYGYTF. Using reference TRBV7-9 and TRBJ1-2 for the parts outside the CDR3, the full variable domain is DTGVSQNPRHKITKRGQNVTFRCDPISEHNRLYWYRQTLGQGPEFLTYFQNEAQLEKSRLLSDRFSAERPKGSFSTLEIQRTEQGDSAMYLCASSSTESINYGYTFGSGTRLTVV.